This is a list of T cell receptor beta chains from one sample in a study of blood T cell repertoires in COVID-19. The assay was immunoSEQ multiplex PCR, and TCRdb's table has in-frame clones only and misses some. Among roughly 160,000 clones listed, 82% were seen once. Specimen: peripheral blood. These receptors were taken from a woman at least 80 years old with active or convalescent COVID-19. Both conserved end residues are part of each CDR3. A D gene is named only where the DNA matches it firmly. Size values are once, few and many counts, or a class for expanded clones, and some rows have none.

j_call d_call v_call clone_size cdr3_aa cdr3_nt
TRBJ1-6 NA TRBV6-6 NA CASRGGFDSPLHF TGTGCCAGCAGGGGGGGTTTTGATTCACCCCTCCACTTT
TRBJ2-3 NA TRBV28 NA CASSLRGLDTQYF TGTGCCAGCAGTTTACGGGGTCTGGATACGCAGTATTTT
TRBJ2-7 NA TRBV5-8 NA CASSIKVGKRSYEQYF TGTGCCAGCAGCATCAAAGTGGGAAAGCGGTCCTACGAGCAGTACTTC
TRBJ1-6 NA TRBV27 NA CASSGSSYNSPLHF TGTGCCAGCAGTGGGAGCTCCTATAATTCACCCCTCCACTTT
TRBJ2-1 TRBD2 TRBV7-9 NA CASRGWEGEQFF TGTGCCAGCAGGGGTTGGGAGGGTGAGCAGTTCTTC
TRBJ2-1 NA TRBV21-1 NA CASSQGTILLVYEQFF TGTGCCAGCAGCCAAGGGACTATCTTGTTGGTATACGAGCAGTTCTTC
TRBJ1-2 NA TRBV5-5 NA CASSPEGANYGYTF TGTGCCAGCAGCCCCGAGGGAGCTAACTATGGCTACACCTTC
TRBJ1-2 NA TRBV18 NA CASSPQTGFHYGYTF TGTGCCAGCTCACCACAAACCGGGTTTCACTATGGCTACACCTTC
TRBJ1-5 NA TRBV4-1 NA CASSPTSNLYGGNQPQHF TGCGCCAGCTCACCAACCTCGAACCTCTACGGGGGCAATCAGCCCCAGCATTTT
TRBJ1-1 TRBD1 TRBV5-1 NA CASSLMTGSEAFF TGCGCCAGCAGCTTGATGACAGGGAGTGAAGCTTTCTTT
TRBJ1-2 NA TRBV28 NA CASSPGVHGGYTF TGTGCCAGCAGTCCGGGAGTACATGGCGGCTACACCTTC
TRBJ2-3 TRBD2 TRBV6-5 once CASSDSGLKTDTQYF TGTGCCAGCAGTGACTCGGGACTAAAGACAGATACGCAGTATTTT
TRBJ1-5 TRBD1 TRBV18 NA CASSEATGGDQPQHF TGTGCCAGCTCAGAAGCGACAGGGGGCGATCAGCCCCAGCATTTT
TRBJ2-2 TRBD2 TRBV10-3 NA CAISGTSGGELFF TGTGCCATCAGTGGGACTAGCGGGGGAGAGCTGTTTTTT
TRBJ1-1 NA TRBV7-8 NA CASSLGQNTEAFF TGTGCCAGCAGCCTCGGACAGAACACTGAAGCTTTCTTT
TRBJ1-6 NA TRBV6-2/TRBV6-3 NA CASSYSAGLGSPLHF TGTGCCAGCAGTTACTCCGCAGGGTTAGGTTCACCCCTCCACTTT
TRBJ1-2 TRBD1 TRBV19 NA CASSASDRGRYGYTF TGTGCCAGTAGTGCCTCGGACAGGGGTCGGTATGGCTACACCTTC
TRBJ1-2 NA TRBV5-5 few CATRRGLEYGYTF TGTGCCACCCGGCGGGGGCTTGAGTATGGCTACACCTTC
TRBJ2-1 NA TRBV5-6 NA CASSLRFINEQFF TGTGCCAGCAGCCTTCGGTTCATTAATGAGCAGTTCTTC
TRBJ1-1 NA TRBV12-3/TRBV12-4 NA CASSSIGRTTAFF TGTGCCAGCAGTTCCATCGGACGGACTACGGCTTTCTTT
TRBJ2-1 TRBD2 TRBV5-1 NA CASSLGLAGGNEQFF TGCGCCAGCAGCTTGGGACTAGCGGGAGGGAATGAGCAGTTCTTC
TRBJ2-7 NA TRBV7-9 few CASSPPGTYEQYF TGTGCCAGCAGCCCCCCCGGTACCTACGAGCAGTACTTC
TRBJ2-1 NA TRBV7-8 few CASSSPPVNEQFF TGTGCCAGCAGCTCCCCCCCGGTCAATGAGCAGTTCTTC
TRBJ2-7 NA TRBV9 NA CASSVGLLSDYEQYF TGTGCCAGCAGCGTAGGACTCCTATCGGACTACGAGCAGTACTTC
TRBJ2-3 TRBD1 TRBV28 NA CASSPDRVSTDTQYF TGTGCCAGCAGTCCGGACAGGGTTAGCACAGATACGCAGTATTTT
TRBJ1-4 TRBD1 TRBV5-1 NA CASSGEQGNEKLFF TGCGCCAGCAGCGGGGAACAGGGGAATGAAAAACTGTTTTTT
TRBJ2-7 TRBD2 TRBV7-6 few CASSSGLAGASEQYF TGTGCCAGCAGCTCGGGACTAGCGGGAGCGAGCGAGCAGTACTTC
TRBJ2-7 NA TRBV5-1 NA CASSFPGVYEQYF TGCGCCAGCAGCTTCCCCGGTGTATACGAGCAGTACTTC
TRBJ2-7 NA TRBV12-5 once CASDVRPYEQYF TGTGCTAGTGATGTCCGTCCCTACGAGCAGTACTTC